Presented here are 29 T cell receptor beta chains from one specimen sequenced in a study of T cell responses to AZD1222 COVID-19 vaccine. Measured with immunoSEQ multiplex PCR; TCRdb has only the in-frame clones, and not every one. The sample has 150,000 to 200,000 clones; roughly 94% are singletons. Sequencing was performed on peripheral blood, taken on day 0 of AZD1222 vaccination. The receptor source for this set is an adult in good health.

The rearrangement uses TRBV3-1 (or the pseudogene TRBV3-2) and TRBJ2-5; D is uncertain. Trimming removed 3 bases at V and 4 bases at J, with 15 bases between. The CDR3 is 15 residues long. Germline V gene lookup returns CDR1 LGHDT and CDR2 YNNKEL (reference sequence). The CDR3 spells CASSHARARTETQYF. The CDR3 DNA is TGTGCCAGCAGCCACGCACGGGCCAGGACAGAGACCCAGTACTTC.

The rearrangement joins TRBV5-4 to TRBJ1-2, with D uncertain. CDR1 and CDR2 (germline): SGHNT, YYREEE (reference sequence). Trimming removed 2 bases at V and 4 bases at J, with 3 bases between. CDR3 length equals 11 residues. Here the CDR3 DNA reads TGTGCCAGCAGCTTTGGCTATGGCTACACCTTC. Residues: CASSFGYGYTF. The entire variable domain, with the rest obtained from reference TRBV5-4 and TRBJ1-2, is as follows: ETGVTQSPTHLIKTRGQQVTLRCSSQSGHNTVSWYQQALGQGPQFIFQYYREEENGRGNFPPRFSGLQFPNYSSELNVNALELDDSALYLCASSFGYGYTFGSGTRLTVV.

The CDR3 sequence: CSASRIRGDEKLFF. CDR3 bases: TGCAGTGCTAGTAGGATCCGGGGTGACGAAAAACTGTTTTTT. The V call is TRBV20-1, the J call TRBJ1-4; D ambiguous. The CDR3 covers 14 residues. Between the trimmed V and J ends, which lost 3 bases and 8 bases, there was a span of 16 bases. Germline V CDR1 and CDR2: DFQATT, SNEGSKA (reference sequence).

The gene calls are TRBV19 and TRBJ2-7; the D is unclear. V lost 5 bases, J lost 0 bases, and 17 bases lay in between. The CDR3 loop spans 16 amino acids. Germline V CDR1 and CDR2: LNHDA, SQIVND (reference sequence). The CDR3 protein is CASSLRLTRSSYEQYF. CDR3 nucleotides: TGTGCCAGTAGTCTTCGCCTTACGAGGAGCTCCTACGAGCAGTACTTC.

The chain is built from TRBV27 and TRBJ1-5, with a possible D match to TRBD1 (5 bases). The V gene lost 6 bases and the J gene lost 4 bases, with 13 bases spanning the gap. The germline CDR1 and CDR2 sequences are MNHEY and SMNVEV (reference sequence). The CDR3 covers 14 residues. CDR3 sequence: CASRGGPVNQPQHF. The CDR3 coding sequence is TGTGCCAGCAGGGGGGGACCCGTGAATCAGCCCCAGCATTTT.

The chain employs TRBV4-2 and TRBJ2-2, with TRBD2 matching 11 bases. This CDR3 is built from 18 residues. Per the germline V gene, CDR1 is LGHNA and CDR2 is YNFKEQ. V shed 4 bases and J 2 bases; nucleotides not matched to a gene: 9. The DNA of the CDR3 is TGTGCCAGCAGCCTACTAGCGGGAGTTTACGGCAACACCGGGGAGCTGTTTTTT. Its translation is CASSLLAGVYGNTGELFF.

The CDR3 DNA reads as TGTGCCAGCAGCCCACCGGGACTAGGAGTCGATGAGCAGTTCTTC. It specifies CASSPPGLGVDEQFF. The rearrangement joins TRBV11-3 to TRBJ2-1, with TRBD2 identical over 8 bases. This CDR3 has 15 residues. CDR1 and CDR2 from the germline V gene are SGHNT and YENEEA. J was trimmed by 8 bases and V by 5 bases; bases with no gene match: 11.

The chain joins TRBV2 to TRBJ1-1, with a possible D match to TRBD1 (5 bases). Trimming removed 6 bases at V and 10 bases at J, with 18 bases between. The V gene's germline CDR1 is SNHLY and CDR2 FYNNEI. CDR3 size: 13 residues. The DNA for the CDR3 is TGTGCCAGCAGGATGGGGACCTTTGGCAGAGCTTTCTTT. Protein product: CASRMGTFGRAFF.

The V call is TRBV7-8, the J call TRBJ1-1, with unresolved D. Trimming removed 5 bases at V and 1 base at J, with 17 bases between. Germline V CDR1 and CDR2: SGHVS, FQNEAQ. This CDR3 contains 16 residues. This CDR3 reads CASSRDWVGGNTEAFF. The CDR3 nucleotides read TGTGCCAGCAGCCGGGATTGGGTCGGAGGGAACACTGAAGCTTTCTTT.

The CDR3 reads CASSRSGTQYF. The CDR3 DNA reads TGTGCCAGCAGCCGGAGCGGGACCCAGTACTTC. The genes are TRBV5-8 and TRBJ2-5; a possible D gene is TRBD2 (5 bases). Germline V CDR1 and CDR2: SGHTS, YDEGEE. The ends were cut back, 4 bases at V and 7 bases at J, with 8 bases in the middle. The CDR3 loop spans 11 amino acids.

This clone was seen only a few times. This chain connects TRBV19 to TRBJ2-2; unclear D gene. The V end was cut by 8 bases, the J end by 3 bases, with 7 bases between. The V gene's germline CDR1 is LNHDA and CDR2 SQIVND (reference sequence). The CDR3 spans 12 residues. CDR3: CASLTYTGELFF. As DNA, the CDR3 is TGTGCCAGTTTGACATACACCGGGGAGCTGTTTTTT.

The rearrangement links TRBV5-1 to TRBJ1-1; the D gene is possibly TRBD1 (5 bases). This CDR3 contains 16 residues. V lost 0 bases, J lost 5 bases, and 17 bases lay in between. Germline CDR1 and CDR2: SGHRS and YFSETQ. The CDR3 sequence: CASSLGPGGWNTEAFF. DNA for the CDR3: TGCGCCAGCAGCTTGGGGCCGGGGGGGTGGAATACTGAAGCTTTCTTT.

This clone appeared a single time. J is TRBJ1-5 and V is TRBV27, with TRBD1 matching over 7 bases. Germline V gene data show CDR1 as MNHEY and CDR2 as SMNVEV (reference sequence). With V trimmed by 4 bases and J by 3 bases, 15 bases remained unmatched. The CDR3 extends over 18 amino acids. The CDR3 protein is CASSSSSGTALDNQPQHF. CDR3 sequence (DNA): TGTGCCAGCAGTTCCTCCTCCGGGACAGCCCTTGACAATCAGCCCCAGCATTTT.

This clone has only a few counts. The V and J genes are TRBV11-2 and TRBJ2-1; 10 bases line up with TRBD1. Germline assignment: CDR1 SGHAT and CDR2 FQNNGV. With 4 bases clipped from V and 7 bases from J, the junction kept 10 bases outside the gene matches. The CDR3 has 16 residues. The CDR3 coding sequence is TGTGCCAGCAGCTCGTCGGACAGGGGGAATAGGAATGAGCAGTTCTTC. Protein product: CASSSSDRGNRNEQFF.

The DNA of the CDR3 is TGTGCCAGCAGTGCCTCCGGGACAGGGGTTCAGCCCCAGCATTTT. Translation gives CASSASGTGVQPQHF. The chain has TRBV28 and TRBJ1-5; TRBD1 aligns across 10 bases. CDR1 is MDHEN, CDR2 SYDVKM, per germline. The CDR3 has 15 residues. V lost 5 bases to trimming and J lost 6 bases; unmatched junction nucleotides: 7.

The CDR3 sequence: CASRYRGGGDQYF. The CDR3 DNA follows: TGTGCCAGCAGGTACAGGGGTGGGGGGGACCAGTACTTC. The chain links TRBV28 to TRBJ2-5; D is tentatively TRBD1 or TRBD2 (7 bases each). The CDR3 contains 13 residues. Germline V gene sequence: CDR1 MDHEN, CDR2 SYDVKM. Trimming took 6 bases from V and 10 from J, leaving 18 bases between them.

The rearrangement links TRBV3-1 (or the pseudogene TRBV3-2) to TRBJ2-3; 14 bases map to TRBD2. The V and J ends lost 4 bases and 4 bases, in that order; junction bases with no gene match: 7. This CDR3 spans 17 amino acids. Germline-derived CDR1 and CDR2 are LGHDT and YNNKEL (reference sequence). The CDR3 bases are TGTGCCAGCAGCCCAGCCGGGACTAGCGGGAGACCAGATACGCAGTATTTT. Encoded protein: CASSPAGTSGRPDTQYF.

This chain connects TRBV5-5 to TRBJ1-5; TRBD1 agrees at 8 bases. CDR3 length: 16 amino acids. Trimming took 4 bases from V and 6 from J; bases not matched to a gene: 12. Germline CDR1 and CDR2: SGHKS and YYEKEE (reference sequence). DNA for the CDR3: TGTGCCAGCAGCCGAGCCGGGGGACAGGTAATTCAGCCCCAGCATTTT. Residues: CASSRAGGQVIQPQHF.

This rearrangement joins TRBV25-1 to TRBJ1-1, with D maybe TRBD1 (6 bases). Germline CDR1 reads MGHDK; CDR2 reads SYGVNS. V lost 6 bases and J lost 1, with 6 bases in between. This CDR3 comprises 12 residues. The CDR3 DNA sequence: TGTGCCAGCAGACAGGGGAACACTGAAGCTTTCTTT. This gives the protein CASRQGNTEAFF.

The J gene is TRBJ1-2, the V gene TRBV9, with a weak D call TRBD1 (5 bases). The V and J ends lost 0 bases and 7 bases respectively, with 10 bases between them. This CDR3 comprises 13 residues. Germline values: CDR1 SGDLS, CDR2 YYNGEE. CDR3 protein: CASSVEAGSGYTF. The CDR3 DNA reads TGTGCCAGCAGCGTAGAGGCAGGGTCTGGCTACACCTTC.

The chain links TRBV7-6 to TRBJ2-2, with D possibly being TRBD2 (5 bases). The CDR3 length is 16 residues. CDR1 is SGHVS, CDR2 FNYEAQ, per germline. Trimming removed 1 base from V and 4 bases from J, with 13 bases in between. CDR3 DNA sequence: TGTGCCAGCAGCTTAGGAGGGCTTGAGGCCACCGGGGAGCTGTTTTTT. Its translation: CASSLGGLEATGELFF. Looking up the rest from reference TRBV7-6 and TRBJ2-2 gives the full variable domain: GAGVSQSPRYKVTKRGQDVALRCDPISGHVSLYWYRQALGQGPEFLTYFNYEAQQDKSGLPNDRFSAERPEGSISTLTIQRTEQRDSAMYRCASSLGGLEATGELFFGEGSRLTVL.

The V gene is TRBV10-1, the J gene TRBJ1-6; a weak D match, TRBD1 (5 bases). The CDR3 length is 15 residues. Germline V gene data show CDR1 as WNHNN and CDR2 as SYGVQD (reference sequence). The V gene lost 0 bases and the J gene lost 10 bases, with 13 bases spanning the gap. The CDR3 sequence is CASSESQGTRSPLHF. DNA for the CDR3: TGCGCCAGCAGTGAGTCGCAAGGGACCAGGTCACCCCTCCACTTT.

The rearrangement joins TRBV7-9 to TRBJ1-4; D is possibly TRBD1 (5 bases). There are 14 residues in the CDR3. Trimming took off 4 bases at V and 5 bases at J, with 11 bases between the two ends. Germline assignment: CDR1 SEHNR and CDR2 FQNEAQ (reference sequence). Here the CDR3 reads CASSSRGGNEKLFF. Here the CDR3 DNA reads TGTGCCAGCAGCTCTAGGGGCGGGAATGAAAAACTGTTTTTT.

This chain connects TRBV28 to TRBJ1-1; 10 bases agree with TRBD1. Germline-derived CDR1 and CDR2 are MDHEN and SYDVKM. The CDR3 is made up of 15 amino acids. The trim removed 5 bases at V and 10 bases at J, leaving 13 bases unmatched. CDR3 bases: TGTGCCAGCAGTCGCTCGGACAGGGGGTCGGTAGGAGCTTTCTTT. Translation gives CASSRSDRGSVGAFF. The whole variable domain, remainder taken from reference TRBV28 and TRBJ1-1, is DVKVTQSSRYLVKRTGEKVFLECVQDMDHENMFWYRQDPGLGLRLIYFSYDVKMKEKGDIPEGYSVSREKKERFSLILESASTNQTSMYLCASSRSDRGSVGAFFGQGTRLTVV.

V gene TRBV7-9 combines with J gene TRBJ1-2; D gene unclear. V lost 3 bases and J lost 0, with 11 bases in between. The CDR3 consists of 15 residues. The germline gives CDR1 SEHNR, CDR2 FQNEAQ (reference sequence). The CDR3, as DNA: TGTGCCAGCAGCTTCGGGTCGGGATCTAACTATGGCTACACCTTC. Its translation is CASSFGSGSNYGYTF. Full variable domain (missing parts from reference TRBV7-9 and TRBJ1-2): DTGVSQNPRHKITKRGQNVTFRCDPISEHNRLYWYRQTLGQGPEFLTYFQNEAQLEKSRLLSDRFSAERPKGSFSTLEIQRTEQGDSAMYLCASSFGSGSNYGYTFGSGTRLTVV.

The chain links TRBV5-4 to TRBJ2-1; 8 bases line up with TRBD2. From germline, CDR1 is SGHNT and CDR2 YYREEE (reference sequence). J was trimmed by 7 bases and V by 1 base; bases with no gene match: 4. CDR3 length: 14 amino acids. Here the CDR3 reads CASSLTGGGNEQFF. The CDR3 DNA is TGTGCCAGCAGCTTGACGGGAGGGGGAAATGAGCAGTTCTTC.

The chain employs TRBV7-3 and TRBJ1-1, with TRBD1 identical over 7 bases. V shed 6 bases and J 5 bases; nucleotides not matched to a gene: 12. This CDR3 is built from 15 residues. In germline, CDR1 is SGHTA, CDR2 FQGTGA. CDR3 amino acids: CASSSHRGPGTEAFF. CDR3 coding DNA: TGTGCCAGCAGTTCCCACAGGGGCCCTGGTACTGAAGCTTTCTTT. Full variable domain (remainder filled in from reference TRBV7-3 and TRBJ1-1): GAGVSQTPSNKVTEKGKYVELRCDPISGHTALYWYRQSLGQGPEFLIYFQGTGAADDSGLPNDRFFAVRPEGSVSTLKIQRTERGDSAVYLCASSSHRGPGTEAFFGQGTRLTVV.

The J gene is TRBJ1-5, the V gene TRBV4-1; 11 bases fit TRBD1. J was trimmed by 7 bases and V by 6 bases; bases with no gene match: 8. Germline CDR1 and CDR2: MGHRA and YSYEKL. The CDR3 spans 15 residues. DNA for the CDR3: TGCGCCAGCAGACCTCAAGGGACAGGGGGGCAGCCCCAGCATTTT. Translation: CASRPQGTGGQPQHF.

This chain uses TRBV18 with TRBJ2-7; D possibly uses TRBD1 or TRBD2 (5 bases each). This CDR3 has 14 amino acids. Germline V CDR1 and CDR2: KGHSH, LQKENI. Trimming shortened V by 6 bases and J by 4 bases, and 16 bases separated the two germline ends. CDR3 amino acids: CASSPGTGLYEQYF. In nucleotides, the CDR3 is TGTGCCAGCTCGCCCGGGACCGGGTTATACGAGCAGTACTTC.